This T cell receptor beta chain was identified during a study of blood T cell repertoires in COVID-19. Study context: T cells, B-cell-depleted T cells, or PBMCs supplied cDNA or gDNA.

The V gene lost 7 bases and the J gene lost 0 bases, with 8 bases spanning the gap. Germline CDR1 reads SGDLS; CDR2 reads YYNGEE. The CDR3 spans 13 residues. Original analysis: It was from reference gene primer amplification that nucleated cell counts were estimated. The table came from immunoSEQ multiplex PCR; TCRdb's copy has only in-frame clones and leaves some out. The V and J calls and clone size are taken from that table; D and trimming were inferred from the DNA. The table records 390,000 or so clones, 70% to 90% of them present only once. This clonotype was obtained from a woman aged 25 to 45 with COVID-19, enrolled during active disease. The sequenced material came from peripheral blood. This rearrangement joins TRBV9 to TRBJ1-3; D is undetermined. DNA for the CDR3: TGTGCCAGCTCGGGTCCCTCTGGAAACACCATATATTTT. Amino acids: CASSGPSGNTIYF.